This is a list of T cell receptor beta chains from one sample in a study of T cell responses to AZD1222 COVID-19 vaccine. Method: immunoSEQ multiplex PCR; TCRdb's copy keeps in-frame clones and lacks some. Of 100,000 to 150,000 clones listed, around 90% are singletons. The material was peripheral blood, obtained 28 days after the second dose of the MenACWY control vaccine. These receptors all come from an adult who received the MenACWY meningococcal vaccine as a control. The CDR3 runs from the conserved cysteine through the conserved F or W. The D gene is left open where the match is weak. Not all rows give a size; the values are once, few, many and, for expanded clones, a class.

once . TRBJ2-7 TRBV4-1 CASSQEGGGSSYEQYF TGCGCCAGCAGCCAAGAAGGGGGGGGTAGCTCCTACGAGCAGTACTTC
. . TRBJ2-5 TRBV3-1/TRBV3-2 CASSIRTINQETQYF TGTGCCAGCAGCATCCGTACTATTAACCAAGAGACCCAGTACTTC
. . TRBJ1-5 TRBV7-3 CASSLTVNQPQHF TGTGCCAGCAGCTTAACAGTAAATCAGCCCCAGCATTTT
. TRBD2 TRBJ2-1 TRBV6-4 CARERGGKVDEQFF TGTGCCAGAGAGCGGGGGGGCAAGGTGGATGAGCAGTTCTTC
. TRBD1 TRBJ2-3 TRBV4-2 CASSQGLTTGGGTDTQYF TGTGCCAGCAGCCAAGGTCTTACGACAGGGGGGGGAACAGATACGCAGTATTTT
. TRBD2 TRBJ2-1 TRBV5-4 CASSLTGGRNEQFF TGTGCCAGCAGCTTGACGGGGGGGCGGAATGAGCAGTTCTTC
. TRBD2 TRBJ2-3 TRBV18 CASSPPGGDADTQYF TGTGCCAGCTCACCACCGGGGGGGGACGCAGATACGCAGTATTTT
. TRBD1 TRBJ1-6 TRBV24-1 CATSERQGSPLHF TGTGCCACCAGTGAACGACAGGGGTCACCCCTCCACTTT
. TRBD2 TRBJ2-4 TRBV7-2 CASSSKRGGQNIQYF TGTGCCAGCAGCTCAAAGCGGGGGGGCCAAAACATTCAGTACTTC
. TRBD2 TRBJ2-7 TRBV6-2/TRBV6-3 CASSGSGRGYEQYF TGTGCCAGCAGCGGTAGCGGGAGAGGGTACGAGCAGTACTTC
once . TRBJ2-1 TRBV5-8 CASSLGGRSYNEQFF TGTGCCAGCAGCTTGGGGGGAAGATCCTACAATGAGCAGTTCTTC
. . TRBJ1-5 TRBV2 CASSDRSGITMGEPQHF TGTGCCAGCAGTGATAGGTCGGGCATAACTATGGGGGAGCCCCAGCATTTT
. TRBD1 TRBJ1-2 TRBV3-1/TRBV3-2 CASSQTGQGATGYGYTF TGTGCCAGCAGCCAAACGGGACAGGGGGCTACTGGCTATGGCTACACCTTC
. TRBD2 TRBJ2-5 TRBV7-6 CASTPLAGGGETQYF TGTGCCAGCACCCCCTTGGCGGGAGGGGGGGAGACCCAGTACTTC
. . TRBJ2-1 TRBV6-7 CASSYPRQVSYNEQFF TGTGCCAGCAGTTACCCAAGACAGGTCTCCTACAATGAGCAGTTCTTC
. . TRBJ1-1 TRBV29-1 CSAPGRGLNTEAFF TGCAGCGCCCCTGGGAGGGGCCTGAACACTGAAGCTTTCTTT
. . TRBJ2-3 TRBV11-2 CASSPRGDKSSTDTQYF TGTGCCAGCAGTCCTCGGGGGGACAAGTCTAGCACAGATACGCAGTATTTT
. . TRBJ2-7 TRBV9 CASSVGGLGEQYF TGTGCCAGCAGCGTAGGAGGTTTAGGCGAGCAGTACTTC
. TRBD1 TRBJ1-1 TRBV7-3 CASSRDRNTEAFF TGTGCCAGCAGCCGGGACAGAAACACTGAAGCTTTCTTT
. TRBD1 TRBJ1-2 TRBV25-1 CASSGKEGPGTVYGYTF TGTGCCAGCAGTGGAAAAGAGGGACCCGGGACAGTCTATGGCTACACCTTC
. . TRBJ1-5 TRBV28 CASSLGPSNQPQHF TGTGCCAGCAGTCTGGGACCTAGCAATCAGCCCCAGCATTTT
. TRBD2 TRBJ2-2 TRBV9 CASSPLAGVSNTGELFF TGTGCCAGCAGCCCATTAGCGGGAGTCTCGAACACCGGGGAGCTGTTTTTT
. . TRBJ1-1 TRBV15 CATSRDQLGGNTEAFF TGTGCCACCAGCAGAGATCAACTAGGAGGGAACACTGAAGCTTTCTTT
. . TRBJ1-1 TRBV18 CASSPLDFTGQNTEAFF TGTGCCAGCTCACCTTTGGATTTTACAGGGCAGAACACTGAAGCTTTCTTT
medium-sized . TRBJ1-1 TRBV11-2 CASSLMNTEAFF TGTGCCAGCAGCTTGATGAACACTGAAGCTTTCTTT
. TRBD2 TRBJ2-7 TRBV5-1 CASSPTATSGYEQYF TGCGCCAGCAGCCCCACGGCTACTAGCGGCTACGAGCAGTACTTC